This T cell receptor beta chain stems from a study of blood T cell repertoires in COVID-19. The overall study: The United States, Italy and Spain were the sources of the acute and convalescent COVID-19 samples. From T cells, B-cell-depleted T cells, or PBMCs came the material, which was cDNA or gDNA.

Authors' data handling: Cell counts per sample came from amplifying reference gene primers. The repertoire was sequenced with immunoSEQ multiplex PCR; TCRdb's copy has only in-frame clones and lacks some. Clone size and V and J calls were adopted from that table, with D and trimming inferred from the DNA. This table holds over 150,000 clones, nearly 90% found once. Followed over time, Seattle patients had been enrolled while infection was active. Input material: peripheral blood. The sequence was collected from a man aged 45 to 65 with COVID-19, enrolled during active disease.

This CDR3 reads CASSRDRSMNTEAFF. The CDR3 DNA sequence: TGTGCCAGCAGTCGAGACAGGTCCATGAACACTGAAGCTTTCTTT. The J gene is TRBJ1-1, the V gene TRBV6-6; TRBD1 might be the D (6 bases). The CDR3 has 15 amino acids. The V gene lost 5 bases and the J gene lost 0 bases, with 13 bases spanning the gap. Looked up from germline, CDR1 is MNHNY and CDR2 is SVGAGI (reference sequence).